This T cell receptor (beta chain) emerged from a study of CD8 T cells in Susac syndrome. The RNA, about 0.45 to 1 ug, was put through reverse transcription using random hexamers. Coverage of TCR beta CDR3 amplification by immunoSEQ multiplex PCR extended to 54 Vbeta and 13 Jbeta. One entry per CDR3 protein, called by TCRdb with MiXCR from the immunoSEQ multiplex PCR reads. The data show around 170,000 distinct CDR3 sequences, with approximately 96% seen just once and 0.098% held by the top ten. Patients with Susac syndrome met diagnostic criteria defined recently for definite or probable disease. TEMRA cells underwent FACS enrichment and CD8+ and CD4+ T cells underwent negative isolation. Germline assignment: CDR1 SQVTM and CDR2 ANQGSEA. The CDR3 consists of 14 residues. V lost 6 bases, J lost 0 bases, and 15 bases lay in between. Turning to this clonotype: The target antigen is unknown.

General study points: None of the CD4+ T cell repertoires in Susac syndrome showed clonal expansion.

Material: CD4+ T cells from PBMCs. This sequence joins TRBV29-1 and TRBJ2-7; D is unresolved. The sequence derives from a human donor with Susac syndrome. In DNA form, the CDR3 reads TGCAGCGTCCCGGACGGCGCACGCTCCTACGAGCAGTACTTC. This sequence encodes CSVPDGARSYEQYF.